Each of the 28 T cell receptor beta chains below was sequenced from the same sample in a study of CD8 T cells in Susac syndrome. Random-hexamer reverse transcription was applied to about 0.45 to 1 ug RNA. TCRdb called the immunoSEQ multiplex PCR reads again in MiXCR, with one record for every CDR3 protein. Among about 84,000 distinct CDR3 sequences listed, about 93% were seen once. Sequenced: CD8+ T cells from PBMCs. The receptor set was obtained from a human donor in good health.

The chain recombines TRBV4-1 with TRBJ2-7; D perhaps matches TRBD1 (5 bases). V was trimmed by 1 base and J by 1 base, leaving 8 bases between them. Germline CDR1 is MGHRA and CDR2 is YSYEKL. The CDR3 extends over 14 amino acids. The CDR3 loop is CASSQGGISYEQYF. CDR3 bases: TGCGCCAGCAGCCAAGGGGGCATTTCCTACGAGCAGTACTTC.

Concerning this clonotype itself: At one end the junction does not follow the germline gene, possibly because of a read error. The chain employs TRBV29-1 and TRBJ2-7; 11 positions agree with TRBD1. Germline lookup yields CDR1 SQVTM and CDR2 ANQGSEA. The CDR3 is 13 residues long. Here the CDR3 reads CSVEGQGAWGQYF. CDR3 DNA sequence: TGCAGCGTGGAAGGACAGGGGGCTTGGGGGCAGTACTTC.

This chain links TRBV29-1 with TRBJ1-1, with 8 bases lining up with TRBD1. CDR1 SQVTM and CDR2 ANQGSEA come from the germline V gene. Trimming took 7 bases from V and 6 from J; bases not matched to a gene: 7. The CDR3 is 12 amino acids. The CDR3 coding sequence is TGCAGCGCAATCCCAGGGGGCGCTGAAGCTTTCTTT. Its protein is CSAIPGGAEAFF.

CDR3 sequence: CASSSTKGRDMNEQYF. The CDR3 DNA sequence: TGTGCCAGCAGCTCTACCAAAGGCAGGGACATGAACGAGCAGTACTTC. The V gene is TRBV7-9, the J gene TRBJ2-7; the D gene is possibly TRBD1 (6 bases). The CDR3 extends over 16 amino acids. Trimming cost V 4 bases and J 5 bases, with 21 bases left between them. CDR1 is SEHNR and CDR2 is FQNEAQ in the germline V gene (reference sequence).

The chain employs TRBV9 and TRBJ1-2; D gene unclear. CDR1 and CDR2 from the germline V gene are SGDLS and YYNGEE. V dropped 2 bases and J dropped 6 bases, with 11 bases sitting between them. CDR3 length equals 13 residues. CDR3 nucleotides: TGTGCCAGCAGCGTCAGGATTTTTGATGGCTACACCTTC. This encodes CASSVRIFDGYTF.

The V and J genes are TRBV10-3 and TRBJ2-7, with D perhaps given as TRBD1 or TRBD2 (7 bases each). Trimming took 3 bases from V and 4 from J, leaving 19 bases between them. The CDR3 sequence is 16 residues long. Germline V gives CDR1 ENHRY, CDR2 SYGVKD. The CDR3 loop reads CAISDPQGGPGYEQYF. The CDR3 DNA follows: TGTGCCATCAGTGACCCTCAGGGGGGGCCAGGATACGAGCAGTACTTC.

This clonotype was detected only a few times. The rearrangement links TRBV5-6 to TRBJ2-7; D gene uncertain. CDR1 and CDR2 (germline): SGHDT, YYEEEE. This CDR3 is 13 amino acids long. V lost 3 bases and J lost 0, with 7 bases in between. Written as DNA, the CDR3 is TGTGCCAGCAGCTCCCGTACCTCCTACGAGCAGTACTTC. Residues: CASSSRTSYEQYF.

J is TRBJ1-4 and V is TRBV6-6; no reliable D call. V lost 3 bases to trimming and J lost 4 bases, with 9 bases between them. Germline-derived CDR1 and CDR2 are MNHNY and SVGAGI (reference sequence). The CDR3 sequence is 14 residues long. The CDR3 DNA follows: TGTGCCAGCAGTTATGCGGGGAATAATGAAAAACTGTTTTTT. Amino acids: CASSYAGNNEKLFF.

This chain uses TRBV13 with TRBJ1-4; D possibly corresponds to TRBD1 (6 bases). This CDR3 comprises 17 residues. Trimming shortened V by 5 bases and J by 4 bases, and 20 bases separated the two germline ends. Per germline, CDR1 PRHDT and CDR2 FYEKMQ (reference sequence). The CDR3 reads CASSPPTGFGFNEKLFF. The CDR3 nucleotides read TGTGCCAGCAGCCCGCCTACAGGGTTTGGTTTTAATGAAAAACTGTTTTTT.

V usage is TRBV11-2 and J usage is TRBJ2-7; D unresolved. The CDR3 spans 13 residues. V gave up 0 bases and J gave up 4 bases, with 7 bases separating them. Germline lookup yields CDR1 SGHAT and CDR2 FQNNGV. CDR3 in amino acids: CASSLEQPYEQYF. CDR3 bases: TGTGCCAGCAGCTTAGAACAGCCGTACGAGCAGTACTTC.

This chain connects TRBV4-1 to TRBJ2-5, with D tentatively TRBD2 (6 bases). CDR1 is MGHRA, CDR2 YSYEKL, per germline. Between the trimmed V and J ends, which lost 0 bases and 2 bases, there was a span of 10 bases. This CDR3 comprises 15 residues. The CDR3 nucleotides read TGCGCCAGCAGCCAAGAAAGGGGACTTCAAGAGACCCAGTACTTC. This encodes CASSQERGLQETQYF.

The chain recombines TRBV5-6 with TRBJ1-2; D not certain. This CDR3 spans 14 amino acids. Germline CDR1 and CDR2: SGHDT and YYEEEE. Trimming cost V 4 bases and J 7 bases, with 17 bases left between them. CDR3 sequence reads: CASSEDGSYRGYTF. The DNA of the CDR3 is TGTGCCAGCAGCGAAGACGGGAGCTATCGTGGCTACACCTTC.

The rearrangement links TRBV7-6 to TRBJ2-2, with D possibly called TRBD1 or TRBD2 (5 bases each). The V and J ends lost 3 bases and 8 bases respectively, with 13 bases between them. CDR1 is SGHVS, CDR2 FNYEAQ, per germline. The CDR3 has 14 amino acids. The CDR3 reads CASSFSRGSGELFF. The CDR3 region has the DNA TGTGCCAGCAGCTTTTCGAGGGGCTCTGGGGAGCTGTTTTTT.

This sequence joins TRBV13 and TRBJ2-1; D is ambiguous. CDR3 size: 10 residues. The V end lost 4 bases, the J end lost 12 bases, and 7 bases lay between the germline ends. Germline V gene sequence: CDR1 PRHDT, CDR2 FYEKMQ (reference sequence). The CDR3 DNA sequence: TGTGCCAGCAGCTCCGGCCGGCAGTTCTTC. Its protein product is CASSSGRQFF.

The chain recombines TRBV5-4 with TRBJ2-5, with TRBD1 identical over 8 bases. Germline CDR1 is SGHNT and CDR2 is YYREEE (reference sequence). The CDR3 runs 13 residues. Unmatched junction bases numbered 4, after V lost 4 bases and J lost 5 bases. The CDR3, as DNA: TGTGCCAGCAGCCCAAACAGGGGGGAGACCCAGTACTTC. This sequence encodes CASSPNRGETQYF.

This chain uses TRBV12-3 or TRBV12-4 with TRBJ2-5; the match to TRBD2 covers 8 bases. J gave up 7 bases and V 4 bases, and 5 bases lay outside the gene matches. The CDR3 has 13 residues. The CDR3, as DNA: TGTGCCAGCAGTTCGGGGGGGGGAGGGACCCAGTACTTC. Amino acids: CASSSGGGGTQYF.

This chain uses TRBV4-1 with TRBJ2-7, with a weak D call TRBD1 (5 bases). The CDR3 runs 15 residues. From germline, CDR1 is MGHRA and CDR2 YSYEKL. Trimming removed 1 base from V and 6 bases from J, with 16 bases in between. The CDR3 loop reads CASSQAPATDLEQYF. CDR3 nucleotides: TGCGCCAGCAGCCAAGCCCCGGCGACAGACCTCGAGCAGTACTTC.

This clonotype was picked up a small number of times. The chain joins TRBV5-6 to TRBJ2-1, with D possibly matching TRBD2 (5 bases). There are 13 residues in the CDR3. In germline, CDR1 is SGHDT, CDR2 YYEEEE. Trimming stripped 0 bases from V and 7 bases from J, with 8 bases between. The CDR3 bases are TGTGCCAGCAGCTTGGTTCGAGGGAATGAGCAGTTCTTC. Amino acid sequence: CASSLVRGNEQFF. Variable domain in full (rest from reference TRBV5-6 and TRBJ2-1): DAGVTQSPTHLIKTRGQQVTLRCSPKSGHDTVSWYQQALGQGPQFIFQYYEEEERQRGNFPDRFSGHQFPNYSSELNVNALLLGDSALYLCASSLVRGNEQFFGPGTRLTVL.

The gene calls are TRBV5-4 and TRBJ2-5; 8 nucleotides agree with TRBD2. The CDR3 sequence is 16 residues long. The germline CDR1 and CDR2 sequences are SGHNT and YYREEE (reference sequence). The ends lost 4 bases at V and 2 bases at J; junction bases unmatched: 10. The CDR3 coding sequence is TGTGCCAGCAGCACGGGAGGGCAGACGGGTCAAGAGACCCAGTACTTC. This codes for CASSTGGQTGQETQYF.

This chain links TRBV12-3 or TRBV12-4 with TRBJ2-1, with D perhaps being TRBD1 or TRBD2 (5 bases each). The CDR3 has 11 residues. Trimming took off 10 bases at V and 6 bases at J, with 10 bases between the two ends. The CDR3 DNA sequence: TGTGCCACCCGGGACCTCAATGAGCAGTTCTTC. Its protein product is CATRDLNEQFF.

This clonotype was detected only once. The CDR3 loop reads CATSDFLGSGELFF. DNA for the CDR3: TGTGCCACCAGTGATTTTCTAGGGTCCGGGGAGCTGTTTTTT. The gene calls are TRBV24-1 and TRBJ2-2, with D hard to call. Germline CDR1 and CDR2: KGHDR and SFDVKD. This CDR3 has 14 residues. Trimming cost V 1 base and J 6 bases, with 8 bases left between them.

The chain joins TRBV6-6 to TRBJ2-4; no reliable D call. The CDR3 has 15 residues. Germline V gives CDR1 MNHNY, CDR2 SVGAGI (reference sequence). V lost 5 bases to trimming and J lost 0 bases, with 11 bases between them. In DNA form, the CDR3 reads TGTGCCAGCAGTATTGAATTACTAGCCAAAAACATTCAGTACTTC. This gives the protein CASSIELLAKNIQYF.

The chain links TRBV7-9 to TRBJ2-1, with TRBD2 matching over 8 bases. CDR1 is SEHNR, CDR2 FQNEAQ, per germline (reference sequence). This CDR3 contains 15 residues. After removal of 3 bases from V and 2 bases from J, the junction contained 3 bases not matched to a gene. The CDR3 is CASSFAGGAYNEQFF. The CDR3 DNA is TGTGCCAGCAGCTTTGCGGGGGGTGCCTACAATGAGCAGTTCTTC.

The chain joins TRBV13 to TRBJ1-6; no definite D call. The CDR3 contains 16 residues. Germline values: CDR1 PRHDT, CDR2 FYEKMQ (reference sequence). V was pared by 4 bases and J by 0 bases, with 10 bases between. Here the CDR3 reads CASSYMTSSYNSPLHF. The CDR3 nucleotides are TGTGCCAGCAGCTACATGACAAGCTCCTATAATTCACCCCTCCACTTT.

V gene TRBV27 combines with J gene TRBJ2-1, with no clear D. CDR1 and CDR2 (germline): MNHEY, SMNVEV (reference sequence). V lost 3 bases, J lost 0 bases, and 9 bases lay in between. The length of the CDR3 is 15 residues. The CDR3 nucleotides read TGTGCCAGCAGTTTTTTGGTGAGCTCCTACAATGAGCAGTTCTTC. Protein product: CASSFLVSSYNEQFF.

The CDR3 reads CASSQARVHTEAFF. The CDR3 DNA reads as TGCGCCAGCAGCCAAGCCCGGGTCCACACTGAAGCTTTCTTT. This rearrangement joins TRBV4-1 to TRBJ1-1; D is ambiguous. The CDR3 is 14 residues long. The V end was cut by 1 base, the J end by 3 bases, with 9 bases between. Germline CDR1 MGHRA, CDR2 YSYEKL.

This rearrangement joins TRBV20-1 to TRBJ2-7; 7 nucleotides agree with TRBD2. V shed 6 bases and J 3 bases; nucleotides not matched to a gene: 17. Germline V lookup: CDR1 DFQATT, CDR2 SNEGSKA (reference sequence). The length of the CDR3 is 16 residues. CDR3 protein: CSAPVPSSGAYYEQYF. In DNA, the CDR3 is TGCAGTGCCCCAGTCCCTTCCAGCGGGGCTTACTACGAGCAGTACTTC.

CDR3 sequence: CASSYSSHYEQYF. The CDR3 nucleotides read TGTGCCAGCAGTTACTCGAGTCACTACGAGCAGTACTTC. The V and J genes are TRBV6-5 and TRBJ2-7; D call uncertain. Per the germline V gene, CDR1 is MNHEY and CDR2 is SVGAGI. V lost 0 bases to trimming and J lost 3 bases, with 6 bases between them. This CDR3 comprises 13 residues.